This is a list of T cell receptor beta chains from one sample in a study of EBV T-cell therapy then PD-1 blockade in nasopharyngeal carcinoma. No antigen has been assigned to these receptors. Here immunoSEQ multiplex PCR was the method, and the copy in TCRdb shows in-frame clones only, minus some. The sample records some 19,000 clones, 80% to 85% being singletons. Sequences were derived from CD8+ T cells from blood, sampled at roughly day 35 from a patient whose treatment included autologous EBV-specific T cells and nivolumab. The source is a man aged 40-55 years with nasopharyngeal carcinoma. Each CDR3 is given with its conserved first and last residue. D genes are given only for firm matches. Rows give clone size only sometimes, using once, few, many, or a class for an expanded clone.

14 | few | TRBJ2-5 | TRBD1 | TRBV6-1 | CASSLGTGVETQYF | TGTGCCAGCAGTTTGGGGACAGGGGTCGAGACCCAGTACTTC
13 | - | TRBJ2-3 | - | TRBV11-3 | CASSLDSTDTQYF | TGTGCCAGCAGCTTAGATAGCACAGATACGCAGTATTTT
15 | large | TRBJ1-1 | - | TRBV7-2 | CASSSWTMGNTEAFF | TGTGCCAGCAGCTCCTGGACAATGGGGAACACTGAAGCTTTCTTT
15 | - | TRBJ1-1 | - | TRBV7-9 | CASSFVTGVNTEAFF | TGTGCCAGCAGCTTTGTTACAGGCGTGAACACTGAAGCTTTCTTT
14 | - | TRBJ2-1 | - | TRBV15 | CATSRVTSLDEQFF | TGTGCCACCAGCAGAGTGACTAGTTTGGATGAGCAGTTCTTC
15 | - | TRBJ2-7 | - | TRBV10-1 | CASWRGGQNIYEQYF | TGCGCCAGCTGGCGGGGCGGACAGAACATCTACGAGCAGTACTTC
15 | once | TRBJ2-7 | TRBD1 | TRBV15 | CATSRADRASYEQYF | TGTGCCACCAGCAGGGCGGACAGGGCGTCCTACGAGCAGTACTTC
12 | once | TRBJ2-7 | TRBD1 | TRBV10-3 | CASQGARYEQYF | TGTGCCTCACAGGGGGCGAGGTACGAGCAGTACTTC
16 | few | TRBJ1-6 | - | TRBV4-3 | CASSQGTTPYNSPLHF | TGCGCCAGCAGCCAAGGAACAACCCCTTATAATTCACCCCTCCACTTT
14 | - | TRBJ2-7 | - | TRBV7-9 | CASSPPSGDYEQYF | TGTGCCAGCAGCCCACCCTCAGGGGACTACGAGCAGTACTTC
14 | - | TRBJ2-4 | - | TRBV13 | CASSPNIAGNIQYF | TGTGCCAGCAGCCCGAACATTGCTGGAAACATTCAGTACTTC
15 | once | TRBJ2-1 | - | TRBV13 | CASSLGQGFINEQFF | TGTGCCAGCAGCTTAGGGCAGGGGTTCATCAATGAGCAGTTCTTC
14 | - | TRBJ2-3 | - | TRBV30 | CAWNRGPSTDTQYF | TGTGCCTGGAATCGGGGGCCGAGCACAGATACGCAGTATTTT
14 | - | TRBJ2-7 | - | TRBV2 | CAGGGQGKPYEQYF | TGTGCCGGGGGGGGGCAGGGTAAACCCTACGAGCAGTACTTC
14 | - | TRBJ1-2 | - | TRBV4-1 | CASSPGGDHYGYTF | TGCGCCAGCAGCCCGGGGGGGGACCACTATGGCTACACCTTC
15 | medium-sized | TRBJ1-1 | - | TRBV4-3 | CASSQAYYSGTEAFF | TGCGCCAGCAGCCAAGCCTACTATTCGGGGACCGAAGCTTTCTTT
15 | once | TRBJ2-7 | TRBD2 | TRBV4-2 | CASSQGLAGGYEQYF | TGTGCCAGCAGCCAAGGACTAGCGGGGGGCTACGAGCAGTACTTC